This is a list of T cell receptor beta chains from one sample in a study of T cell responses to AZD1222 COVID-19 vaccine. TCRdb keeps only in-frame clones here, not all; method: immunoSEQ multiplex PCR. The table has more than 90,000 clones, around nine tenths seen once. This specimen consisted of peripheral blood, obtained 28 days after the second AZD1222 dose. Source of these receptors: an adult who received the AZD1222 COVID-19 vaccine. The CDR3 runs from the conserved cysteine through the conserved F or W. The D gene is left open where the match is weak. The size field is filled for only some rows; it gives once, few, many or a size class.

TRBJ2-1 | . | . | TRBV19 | TGTGCCAGTAGTATAGATCTGTCTAACCGGGGTGAGCAGTTCTTC | CASSIDLSNRGEQFF
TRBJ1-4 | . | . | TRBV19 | TGTGCCAGTAGTATCACCCAGGGTGGTGAAAAACTGTTTTTT | CASSITQGGEKLFF
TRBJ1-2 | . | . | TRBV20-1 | TGCAGTGCTAGTTTAGAGGTCGGCTACACCTTC | CSASLEVGYTF
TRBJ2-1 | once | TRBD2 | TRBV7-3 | TGTGCCAGCAGCCCCGGACTAGCGGGAAACAATGAGCAGTTCTTC | CASSPGLAGNNEQFF
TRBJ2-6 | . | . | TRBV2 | TGTGCCAGCAGTATTCCCCCGTTTGGGACCTTGGGGGCCAACGTCCTGACTTTC | CASSIPPFGTLGANVLTF
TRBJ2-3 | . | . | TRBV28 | TGTGCCACCGGCGGCACAGATACGCAGTATTTT | CATGGTDTQYF
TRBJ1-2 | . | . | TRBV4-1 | TGCGCCAGCAGCCAAGATTTACAGCAGCAGGTCTATGGCTACACCTTC | CASSQDLQQQVYGYTF
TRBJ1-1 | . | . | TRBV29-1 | TGCAGCGGTGCCCCTTCCGCAGGGCCTCTGAACACTGAAGCTTTCTTT | CSGAPSAGPLNTEAFF
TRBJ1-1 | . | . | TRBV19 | TGTGCCAGTACCCTCCACACTGAAGCTTTCTTT | CASTLHTEAFF
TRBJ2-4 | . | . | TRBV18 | TGTGCCAGCTCACCACTACAACAGGGAAGAATGAACATTCAGTACTTC | CASSPLQQGRMNIQYF
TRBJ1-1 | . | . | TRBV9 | TGTGCCAGTAGTCCTAAGAACACTGAAGCTTTCTTT | CASSPKNTEAFF
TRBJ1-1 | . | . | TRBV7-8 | TGTGCCAGCAGCTTAGGTGGAGGCGAAGCTTTCTTT | CASSLGGGEAFF
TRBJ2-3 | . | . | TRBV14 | TGTGCCAGCAGCCAAGGCGGCGATACGCAGTATTTT | CASSQGGDTQYF
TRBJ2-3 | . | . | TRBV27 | TGTGCCAGCAGTTACAGACGCACAGATACGCAGTATTTT | CASSYRRTDTQYF
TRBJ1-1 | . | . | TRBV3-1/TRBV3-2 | TGTGCCAGCAGCCAAGGTACGTACACTGAAGCTTTCTTT | CASSQGTYTEAFF
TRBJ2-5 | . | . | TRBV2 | TGTGCCAGCAGCCGGGCCGATGGTGGAGCAACCCAGTACTTC | CASSRADGGATQYF
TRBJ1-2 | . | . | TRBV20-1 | TGCAGTGCTAGTGATGAGAGGACTTTCAACTATGGCTACACCTTC | CSASDERTFNYGYTF
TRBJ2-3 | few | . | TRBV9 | TGTGCCAGCAGCGTAGAGGGCGCGAGTACGCAGTATTTT | CASSVEGASTQYF
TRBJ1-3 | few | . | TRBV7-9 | TGTGCCAGCAGCTTGACTTACTCTGGAAACACCATATATTTT | CASSLTYSGNTIYF
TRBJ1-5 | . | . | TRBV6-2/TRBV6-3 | TGTGCCAGCAGTTACCGGCCAGCACAGATCCAGCATTTT | CASSYRPAQIQHF
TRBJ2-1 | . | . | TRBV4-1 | TGCGCCAGCAGCCAAGACCATCGCGGCTCGAAATACAATGAGCAGTTCTTC | CASSQDHRGSKYNEQFF
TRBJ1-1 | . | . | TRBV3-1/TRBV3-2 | TGTGCCAGCAGCCAAGATAGGAGGGCATCGAATACAGCTGAAGCTTTCTTT | CASSQDRRASNTAEAFF
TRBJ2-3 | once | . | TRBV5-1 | TGCGCCAGCGGACCAGGGGTAGCCACAGATACGCAGTATTTT | CASGPGVATDTQYF
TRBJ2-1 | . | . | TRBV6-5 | TGTGCCAGCAGTTACTCGCCGGAGAGCCCCAGCGATGAGCAGTTCTTC | CASSYSPESPSDEQFF
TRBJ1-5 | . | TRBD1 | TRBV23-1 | TGCGCCAGCAGTCCACCCGGCAGGGGACAGGGGAGCAATCAGCCCCAGCATTTT | CASSPPGRGQGSNQPQHF
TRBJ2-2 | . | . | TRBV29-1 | TGCAGCGTTGATAAGGGCGGTAGCGGGGAGCTGTTTTTT | CSVDKGGSGELFF
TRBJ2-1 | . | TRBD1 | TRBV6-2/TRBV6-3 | TGTGCCAGCAGTTATCCGGGACAGGGGGCTCAAAATGAGCAGTTCTTC | CASSYPGQGAQNEQFF
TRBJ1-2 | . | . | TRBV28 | TGTGCCAGCAGTTTAGTAGTAGGGTTAAGGGGCTACACCTTC | CASSLVVGLRGYTF
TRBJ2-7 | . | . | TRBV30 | TGTGCCTGGAGTGAGTTGGCCCTGTCGGGAGAGCAGTACTTC | CAWSELALSGEQYF
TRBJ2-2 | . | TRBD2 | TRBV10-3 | TGTGCCATCGTAGCGGGACCCCAGACCGGGGAGCTGTTTTTT | CAIVAGPQTGELFF
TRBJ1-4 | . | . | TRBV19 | TGTGCCAGTAGTAAGTTGGAGGCACCGGAGGGAAAACTGTTTTTT | CASSKLEAPEGKLFF
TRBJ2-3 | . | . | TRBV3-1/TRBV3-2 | TGTGCCAGCAGCCCCTCAAAGGTCGGGGGTACGCAGTATTTT | CASSPSKVGGTQYF
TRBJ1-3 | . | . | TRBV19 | TGTGCCGTTAAGGGACCCGGAAACACCATATATTTT | CAVKGPGNTIYF
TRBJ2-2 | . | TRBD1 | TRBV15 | TGTGCCACCAGCAGAGAAGGGACAGGGGTCACCGGGGAGCTGTTTTTT | CATSREGTGVTGELFF
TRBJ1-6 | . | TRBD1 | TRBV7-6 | TGTGCCAGCAGCTTAATTCCTGACAGGGGAAGGGGAGATTCACCCCTCCACTTT | CASSLIPDRGRGDSPLHF
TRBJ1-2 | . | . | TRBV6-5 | TGTGCCACGACGAGGGATGAGTATGGCTACACCTTC | CATTRDEYGYTF
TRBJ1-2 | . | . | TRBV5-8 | TGTGCCAGCAGTGGGGGCTCGATTGGCTATGGCTACACCTTC | CASSGGSIGYGYTF
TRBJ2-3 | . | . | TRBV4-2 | TGTGCCAGCAGCCAAGCGCGCAGGGCAGATACGCAGTATTTT | CASSQARRADTQYF
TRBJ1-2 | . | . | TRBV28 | TGTGCCAGCAGCGATGCAATTGGGCTCCAAGAAGGCTACACCTTC | CASSDAIGLQEGYTF
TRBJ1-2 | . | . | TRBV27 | TGTGCCAGCAGTTCCGCCGCAGCGGCCTATGGCTACACCTTC | CASSSAAAAYGYTF
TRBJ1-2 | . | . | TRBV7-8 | TGTGCCAGCAGCTTAAGGGTCAGGGCGCAAGTAAGCTATGGCTACACCTTC | CASSLRVRAQVSYGYTF
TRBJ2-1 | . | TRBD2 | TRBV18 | TGTGCCAGCTCACCCGCGGGACTAGCATATGAGCAGTTCTTC | CASSPAGLAYEQFF
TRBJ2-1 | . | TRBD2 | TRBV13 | TGTGCCAGCAGCCTAGCGGGAGGGGGGGACAATGAGCAGTTCTTC | CASSLAGGGDNEQFF